The rows below give T cell receptor beta chains drawn from one sample of a study of Graves' ophthalmopathy and Graves' hyperthyroidism. TCRdb passed the multiplex PCR reads through MiXCR, listing each CDR3 protein once. The sample has under 400,000 distinct CDR3 sequences; 15% to 20% are singletons. Sequenced input: peripheral blood. The receptors here all came from an adult man with Graves' ophthalmopathy. The CDR3 runs from the conserved cysteine through the conserved F or W. Fields, in order: V gene, D gene, J gene, clone size, CDR3 DNA, CDR3 protein. A D gene is named only where the DNA matches it firmly. The size of a clone is reported for some rows only, either as once, few or many, or as a class for expanded clones.

v_call: TRBV29-1; d_call: NA; j_call: TRBJ1-2; clone_size: many; cdr3_nt: TGCAGCGATCTGGCGTCCCTTACAAATGGCTACACCTTC; cdr3_aa: CSDLASLTNGYTF
v_call: TRBV30; d_call: NA; j_call: TRBJ2-2; clone_size: many; cdr3_nt: TGTGCCTGGAGTCCCAGACTCTCCGGGGAGCTGTTTTTT; cdr3_aa: CAWSPRLSGELFF
v_call: TRBV20-1; d_call: NA; j_call: TRBJ2-7; clone_size: NA; cdr3_nt: TGCAGTGCGGACTCCCCAGGGTTGCGCGAGCAGTACTTC; cdr3_aa: CSADSPGLREQYF
v_call: TRBV19; d_call: TRBD1; j_call: TRBJ2-5; clone_size: many; cdr3_nt: TGTGCCAGTAACGAGGGACAGACCCAAGAGACCCAGTACTTC; cdr3_aa: CASNEGQTQETQYF
v_call: TRBV5-1; d_call: TRBD1; j_call: TRBJ1-3; clone_size: many; cdr3_nt: TGCGCCAGCAGCGTACAGGGGGACGACACCATATATTTT; cdr3_aa: CASSVQGDDTIYF
v_call: TRBV20-1; d_call: TRBD2; j_call: TRBJ2-5; clone_size: many; cdr3_nt: TGCAGTGCTAGAAATAGCGGGAGTGGGCAAGAGACCCAGTACTTC; cdr3_aa: CSARNSGSGQETQYF
v_call: TRBV6-5; d_call: TRBD2; j_call: TRBJ2-7; clone_size: many; cdr3_nt: TGTGCCAGCAGTCCGACTAGCGCGAGCTCCTACGAGCAGTACTTC; cdr3_aa: CASSPTSASSYEQYF
v_call: TRBV19; d_call: TRBD1; j_call: TRBJ1-6; clone_size: many; cdr3_nt: TGTGCCAGTAGAACGCCGGACAGGAATAATTCACCCCTCCACTTT; cdr3_aa: CASRTPDRNNSPLHF
v_call: TRBV18; d_call: NA; j_call: TRBJ1-1; clone_size: NA; cdr3_nt: TGTGCCAGCTCACCACGAACGGGCCCCACGAACACTGAAGCTTTCTTT; cdr3_aa: CASSPRTGPTNTEAFF
v_call: TRBV5-4; d_call: NA; j_call: TRBJ1-2; clone_size: many; cdr3_nt: TGTGCCAGCAGCGTCGATACGAACTATGGCTACACCTTC; cdr3_aa: CASSVDTNYGYTF
v_call: TRBV6-5; d_call: TRBD2; j_call: TRBJ2-5; clone_size: many; cdr3_nt: TGTGCCAGCAGTTACCCCGGGCCACCGGTGGGGGGGGAGACCCAGTACTTC; cdr3_aa: CASSYPGPPVGGETQYF
v_call: TRBV7-8; d_call: TRBD1; j_call: TRBJ1-1; clone_size: NA; cdr3_nt: TGTGCCAGCAGCCCCCGGTCAGGGGGGAACACTGAAGCTCTCTTT; cdr3_aa: CASSPRSGGNTEALF
v_call: TRBV10-3; d_call: TRBD1; j_call: TRBJ1-2; clone_size: many; cdr3_nt: TGTGCCATCAGTGAGACGACAGGGGGCGCTGGCTACACCTTC; cdr3_aa: CAISETTGGAGYTF
v_call: TRBV5-5; d_call: TRBD1; j_call: TRBJ2-2; clone_size: many; cdr3_nt: TGTGCCAGCAGCGCTAGCAGGGGGTCGAACACCGGGGAGCTGTTTTTT; cdr3_aa: CASSASRGSNTGELFF
v_call: TRBV3-1; d_call: TRBD1; j_call: TRBJ2-5; clone_size: many; cdr3_nt: TGTGCCAGCAGCCGACAGGGTGGCCAGTACTTC; cdr3_aa: CASSRQGGQYF
v_call: TRBV5-1; d_call: NA; j_call: TRBJ1-5; clone_size: many; cdr3_nt: TGCGCCAGCAGCCTCGGAGGGGTCAATCAGCCCCAGCATTTT; cdr3_aa: CASSLGGVNQPQHF
v_call: TRBV7-6; d_call: NA; j_call: TRBJ2-2; clone_size: many; cdr3_nt: TGTGCCAGCAGCTCCTCCCCCTTTCGGGGCCCTGGCGCCGGGGAGCTGTTTTTT; cdr3_aa: CASSSSPFRGPGAGELFF
v_call: TRBV19; d_call: NA; j_call: TRBJ1-2; clone_size: many; cdr3_nt: TGTGCCAGTAGTATCAGAGGGTCCTTTAACTATGGCTACACCTTC; cdr3_aa: CASSIRGSFNYGYTF
v_call: TRBV14; d_call: NA; j_call: TRBJ2-2; clone_size: many; cdr3_nt: TGTGCCAGCAGCCAAGAACAGATTGCGAACACGAACACCGGGGAGCTGTTTTTT; cdr3_aa: CASSQEQIANTNTGELFF
v_call: TRBV6-2/TRBV6-3; d_call: TRBD1; j_call: TRBJ2-6; clone_size: many; cdr3_nt: TGTGCCAGCAGTCCGCGGACAGGGAGAGTTTTCTCTGGGGCCAACGTCCTGACTTTC; cdr3_aa: CASSPRTGRVFSGANVLTF
v_call: TRBV10-3; d_call: NA; j_call: TRBJ1-2; clone_size: NA; cdr3_nt: TGTGCCAGCAGTGAGTATGTGACAGTAGACATCAATCAAAAAAACTATGGCTACACCTTC; cdr3_aa: CASSEYVTVDINQKNYGYTF
v_call: TRBV14; d_call: NA; j_call: TRBJ1-2; clone_size: once; cdr3_nt: TGTGCCAGCAGCCAAGATTTCGGGGCCGCTGGCTACACCTTC; cdr3_aa: CASSQDFGAAGYTF
v_call: TRBV4-1; d_call: NA; j_call: TRBJ1-2; clone_size: many; cdr3_nt: TGCGCCAGCAGCCCCTCGGGAACTAACTATGGCTACACCTTC; cdr3_aa: CASSPSGTNYGYTF
v_call: TRBV6-2/TRBV6-3; d_call: TRBD1; j_call: TRBJ2-7; clone_size: many; cdr3_nt: TGTGCCAGCAGTTACTCCGCCCCTCCCGGGACAGCTTCCTACGAGCAGTACTTC; cdr3_aa: CASSYSAPPGTASYEQYF
v_call: TRBV24-1; d_call: NA; j_call: TRBJ1-5; clone_size: NA; cdr3_nt: TGTGCCACCAGTGCCTCGGGGGTTACTCAGCCCCAGCATTTT; cdr3_aa: CATSASGVTQPQHF
v_call: TRBV7-2; d_call: NA; j_call: TRBJ1-1; clone_size: many; cdr3_nt: TGTGCCAGCAGCTTAGAGTGGGCAAACACTGAAGCTTTCTTT; cdr3_aa: CASSLEWANTEAFF
v_call: TRBV7-9; d_call: NA; j_call: TRBJ2-2; clone_size: many; cdr3_nt: TGTGCCAGCAGCTTACAAACAGGATTATTCGGGGAGCTGTTTTTT; cdr3_aa: CASSLQTGLFGELFF
v_call: TRBV19; d_call: NA; j_call: TRBJ1-1; clone_size: few; cdr3_nt: TGTGCCAGTAGTATCTATACTTTACGGACCTCTCAATTGACTGAAGCTTTCTTT; cdr3_aa: CASSIYTLRTSQLTEAFF
v_call: TRBV27; d_call: NA; j_call: TRBJ1-1; clone_size: many; cdr3_nt: TGTGCCAGCAGTTTATACGAGGGGAACACTGAAGCTTTCTTT; cdr3_aa: CASSLYEGNTEAFF
v_call: TRBV7-2; d_call: NA; j_call: TRBJ1-1; clone_size: many; cdr3_nt: TGTGCCAGCAGCTTCAACAGGGCTGAAGCTTTCTTT; cdr3_aa: CASSFNRAEAFF
v_call: TRBV3-1; d_call: TRBD2; j_call: TRBJ2-7; clone_size: NA; cdr3_nt: TGTGCCAGCAGCCAAGATAAGAGGACTAGCGGCTCCTACGAGCAGTACTTC; cdr3_aa: CASSQDKRTSGSYEQYF
v_call: TRBV5-1; d_call: NA; j_call: TRBJ1-5; clone_size: many; cdr3_nt: TGCGCCAGCAGCTTGTCTCCCAGTCCGGGGGGTCAGCCCCAGCATTTT; cdr3_aa: CASSLSPSPGGQPQHF
v_call: TRBV7-8; d_call: NA; j_call: TRBJ2-5; clone_size: few; cdr3_nt: TGTGCCAGCAGAGAGCCCATCTTCCCTTCCCAAGAGACCCAGTACTTC; cdr3_aa: CASREPIFPSQETQYF
v_call: TRBV19; d_call: NA; j_call: TRBJ2-2; clone_size: many; cdr3_nt: TGTGCCAGTAGTATTAGACGGAACACCGGGGAGCTGTTTTTT; cdr3_aa: CASSIRRNTGELFF
v_call: TRBV6-2/TRBV6-3; d_call: TRBD2; j_call: TRBJ2-1; clone_size: NA; cdr3_nt: TGTGCCAGCAGCCCGAGGCTAGCGGGAGACGACAATGAGCAGTTCTTC; cdr3_aa: CASSPRLAGDDNEQFF
v_call: TRBV7-2; d_call: NA; j_call: TRBJ1-6; clone_size: many; cdr3_nt: TGTGCCAGCAGCCTCGGGATTAATTCACCCCTCCACTTT; cdr3_aa: CASSLGINSPLHF
v_call: TRBV5-1; d_call: NA; j_call: TRBJ2-1; clone_size: many; cdr3_nt: TGCGCCAGCAGCAAAAATGGGCCCCCCCCCGACAATGAGCAGTTCTTC; cdr3_aa: CASSKNGPPPDNEQFF